The sequence of this TCR beta chain was determined in a study of T cell responses to AZD1222 COVID-19 vaccine. Libraries were prepared by immunoSEQ multiplex PCR; TCRdb keeps only in-frame clonotypes and omits some of them. This repertoire shows 110,000 to 150,000 clones, 85% to 95% found once; its top ten account for about 9%. As concerns this clone: Its antigen is unknown.

Germline CDR1 reads SNHLY; CDR2 reads FYNNEI. CDR3 length: 16 amino acids. Deletions cut 5 bases from V and 2 bases from J, with 18 bases between. Study-level results: Donors were largely white British and mainly female; clonal diversity was possibly underestimated.

This TCR derives from an adult in good health. This material consisted of peripheral blood, taken on day 0 of AZD1222 vaccination. The chain has TRBV2 and TRBJ1-2; a weak D match, TRBD1 (5 bases). The CDR3 DNA reads as TGTGCCAGCAGTAGCCCGGGGGTGGGGCAGAACTATGGCTACACCTTC. This codes for CASSSPGVGQNYGYTF.